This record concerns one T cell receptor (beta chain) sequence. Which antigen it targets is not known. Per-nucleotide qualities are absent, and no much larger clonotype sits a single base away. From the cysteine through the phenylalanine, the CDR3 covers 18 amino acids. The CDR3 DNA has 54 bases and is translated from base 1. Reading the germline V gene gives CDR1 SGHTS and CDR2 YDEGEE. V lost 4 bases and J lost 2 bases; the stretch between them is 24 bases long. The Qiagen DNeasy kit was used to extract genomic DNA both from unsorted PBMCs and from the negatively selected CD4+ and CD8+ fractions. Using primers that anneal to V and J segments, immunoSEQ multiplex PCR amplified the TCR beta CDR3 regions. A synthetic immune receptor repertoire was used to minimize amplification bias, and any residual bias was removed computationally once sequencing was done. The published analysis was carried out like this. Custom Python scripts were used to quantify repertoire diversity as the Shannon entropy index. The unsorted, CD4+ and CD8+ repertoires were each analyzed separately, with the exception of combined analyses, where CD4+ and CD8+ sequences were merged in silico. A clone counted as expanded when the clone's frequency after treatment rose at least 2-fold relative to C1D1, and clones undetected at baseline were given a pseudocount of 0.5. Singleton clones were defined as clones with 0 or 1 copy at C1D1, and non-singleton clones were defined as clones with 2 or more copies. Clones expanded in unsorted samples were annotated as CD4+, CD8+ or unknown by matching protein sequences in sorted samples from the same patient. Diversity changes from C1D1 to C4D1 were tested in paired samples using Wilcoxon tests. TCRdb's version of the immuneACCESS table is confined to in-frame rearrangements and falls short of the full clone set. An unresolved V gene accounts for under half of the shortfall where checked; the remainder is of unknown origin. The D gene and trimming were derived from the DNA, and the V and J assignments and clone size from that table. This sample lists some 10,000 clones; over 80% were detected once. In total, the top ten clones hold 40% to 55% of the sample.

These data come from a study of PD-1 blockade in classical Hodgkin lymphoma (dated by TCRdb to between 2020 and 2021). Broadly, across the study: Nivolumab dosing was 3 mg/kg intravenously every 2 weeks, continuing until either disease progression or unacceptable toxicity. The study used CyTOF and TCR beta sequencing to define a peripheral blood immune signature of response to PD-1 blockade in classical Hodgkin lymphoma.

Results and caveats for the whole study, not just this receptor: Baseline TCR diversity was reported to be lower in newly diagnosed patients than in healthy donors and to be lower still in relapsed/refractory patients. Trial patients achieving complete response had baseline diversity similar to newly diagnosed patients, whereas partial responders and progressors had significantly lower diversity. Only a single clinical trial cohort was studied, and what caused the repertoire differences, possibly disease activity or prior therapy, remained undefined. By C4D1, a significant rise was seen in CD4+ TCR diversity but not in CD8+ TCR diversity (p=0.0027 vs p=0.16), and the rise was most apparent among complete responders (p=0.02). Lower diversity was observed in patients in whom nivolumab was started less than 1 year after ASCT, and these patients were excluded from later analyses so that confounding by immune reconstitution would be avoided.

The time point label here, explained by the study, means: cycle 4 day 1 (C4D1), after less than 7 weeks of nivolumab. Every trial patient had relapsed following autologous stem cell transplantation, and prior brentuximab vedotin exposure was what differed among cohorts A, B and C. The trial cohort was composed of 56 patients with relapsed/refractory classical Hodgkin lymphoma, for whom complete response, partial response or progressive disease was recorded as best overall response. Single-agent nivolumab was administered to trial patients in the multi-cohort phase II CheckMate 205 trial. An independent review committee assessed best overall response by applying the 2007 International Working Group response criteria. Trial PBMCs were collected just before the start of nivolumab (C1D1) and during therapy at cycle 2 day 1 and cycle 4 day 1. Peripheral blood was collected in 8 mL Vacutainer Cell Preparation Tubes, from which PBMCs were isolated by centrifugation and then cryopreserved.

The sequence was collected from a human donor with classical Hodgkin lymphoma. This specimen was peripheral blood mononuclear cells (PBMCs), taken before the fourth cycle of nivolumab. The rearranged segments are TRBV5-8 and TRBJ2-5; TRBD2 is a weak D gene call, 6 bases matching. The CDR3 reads CASSLGMGGGIGQETQYF. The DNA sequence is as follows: TGTGCCAGCAGCCTGGGCATGGGTGGAGGGATTGGACAAGAGACCCAGTACTTC.